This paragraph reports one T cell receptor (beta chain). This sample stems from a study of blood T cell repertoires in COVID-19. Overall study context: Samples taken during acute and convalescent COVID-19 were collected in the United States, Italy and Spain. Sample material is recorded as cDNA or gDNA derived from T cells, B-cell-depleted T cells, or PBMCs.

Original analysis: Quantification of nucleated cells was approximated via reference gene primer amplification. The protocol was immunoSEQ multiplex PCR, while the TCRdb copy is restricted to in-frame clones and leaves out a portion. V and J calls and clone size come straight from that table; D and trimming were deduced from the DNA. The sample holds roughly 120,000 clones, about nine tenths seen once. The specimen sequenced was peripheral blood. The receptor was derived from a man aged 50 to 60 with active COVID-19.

CDR3: CATSRDRQGSDTQYF. As DNA, the CDR3 is TGTGCCACCAGCAGAGATAGGCAGGGTTCGGATACGCAGTATTTT. The V gene is TRBV15, the J gene TRBJ2-3; D possibly corresponds to TRBD1 (5 bases). The V end was cut by 0 bases, the J end by 6 bases, with 13 bases between. The CDR3 contains 15 residues. CDR1 is LNHNV, CDR2 YYDKDF, per germline (reference sequence).